This TCR beta chain is drawn from a study of blood T cell repertoires in COVID-19. TCRdb's table, derived via immunoSEQ multiplex PCR, lists solely in-frame clones and lacks some. The sample shows about 80,000 clones, about nine tenths of them seen only once. The clonotype was recovered from a woman between 45 and 65 years old in a cohort sampled during active COVID-19. The source material was peripheral blood.

The CDR3 bases are TGTGCCAGCAGCCTAGGGGCGGGAGTTAACACTGAAGCTTTCTTT. Protein product: CASSLGAGVNTEAFF. The chain couples TRBV7-9 to TRBJ1-1; a possible D gene is TRBD1 (5 bases). V dropped 5 bases and J dropped 2 bases, with 15 bases sitting between them. This CDR3 spans 15 amino acids. CDR1 is SEHNR and CDR2 is FQNEAQ in the germline V gene (reference sequence). Combining the CDR3 with reference TRBV7-9 and TRBJ1-1 gives the whole variable domain DTGVSQNPRHKITKRGQNVTFRCDPISEHNRLYWYRQTLGQGPEFLTYFQNEAQLEKSRLLSDRFSAERPKGSFSTLEIQRTEQGDSAMYLCASSLGAGVNTEAFFGQGTRLTVV.